This TCR beta chain was captured by sequencing in a study of T cells in Graves' hyperthyroidism and ophthalmopathy. This clonotype was seen repeatedly, ten times or more. Trimming left V 3 bases short and J 6 bases short, with 9 bases between. Germline V gene sequence: CDR1 MDHEN, CDR2 SYDVKM. CDR3 size: 13 residues. Amplified TCR beta CDR3 regions derived from RNA transcripts. TCR CDR3 underwent first-round RT-PCR with the HTBI primer set. TCRdb re-called the multiplex PCR reads through MiXCR, storing one row per CDR3 protein. The sample carries more than 300,000 distinct CDR3 sequences, approximately 15% recorded once. Hyperthyroidism was newly diagnosed in patients aged 18 to 65 (duration under 2 months). Diagnostic decisions used clinical symptoms, serum thyroxine and TRAb, thyroid ultrasound and orbital computed tomography.

Sequenced: blood. This receptor was identified in a woman under 40 with Graves' hyperthyroidism. The rearrangement uses TRBV28 and TRBJ1-5, with a tentative D call TRBD1 (5 bases). The DNA of the CDR3 is TGTGCCAGCAGTTTTGCTGGGGGTCAGCCCCAGCATTTT. Protein sequence: CASSFAGGQPQHF.